The 21 T cell receptor beta chains reported below all come from one sample, sequenced in a study of blood T cells in healthy people across ages. Alongside a J-beta primer mix, a sample-barcoded 5' primer served in a second PCR lasting about 7 to 12 cycles. One entry per CDR3 protein results from TCRdb running MiXCR on the 5' RACE reads. Among 630,000 or so distinct CDR3 sequences listed, around 31% were seen once. Material: blood. These receptors came from a woman older than 75 in good health.

There are many counts of this clonotype. A read error is possible here, since a much larger clone lies one base away. V is TRBV24-1 and J is TRBJ2-5; D possibly corresponds to TRBD2 (5 bases). The CDR3 length is 12 residues. The V gene lost 12 bases and the J gene lost 5 bases, with 15 bases spanning the gap. Germline V gene sequence: CDR1 KGHDR, CDR2 SFDVKD. The CDR3 DNA reads TGTGCCGCCTCCCGTTCGGGGGAGACCCAGTACTTC. This codes for CAASRSGETQYF.

This chain uses TRBV7-6 with TRBJ2-5; tentative D call: TRBD1 (6 bases). V lost 6 bases to trimming and J lost 5 bases, with 16 bases between them. The CDR3 totals 14 residues. CDR1 and CDR2 (germline): SGHVS, FNYEAQ. Here the CDR3 DNA reads TGTGCCAGCAGGCTCGGCAGGGGCGTTGAGACCCAGTACTTC. Its protein product is CASRLGRGVETQYF.

Only one count was recorded for this clonotype. The chain has TRBV6-2 or TRBV6-3 and TRBJ2-5; tentative D call: TRBD1 (6 bases). Germline V gene data show CDR1 as MNHEY and CDR2 as SVGEGT. Trimming shortened V by 6 bases and J by 0 bases, and 17 bases separated the two germline ends. The CDR3 has 16 residues. CDR3 coding DNA: TGTGCCAGCAGCACTACCGGGACAACGTACCAAGAGACCCAGTACTTC. This sequence encodes CASSTTGTTYQETQYF.

Notes on this clonotype: This may be a read error: a much more frequent sequence differs by one nucleotide. The genes are TRBV7-2 and TRBJ2-6, with D possibly being TRBD1 (6 bases). CDR3 length: 17 amino acids. The V gene's germline CDR1 is SGHTA and CDR2 FQGNSA. The CDR3 coding sequence is TGTGCCAGCAGCTCCTGGACAGCTAGCTCTGGGGCCAACGTCCGGACTTTC. The encoded protein is CASSSWTASSGANVRTF.

The chain combines TRBV20-1 with TRBJ1-6; D is perhaps TRBD1 (5 bases). Germline CDR1 is DFQATT and CDR2 is SNEGSKA (reference sequence). The V end was cut by 0 bases, the J end by 8 bases, with 14 bases between. The length of the CDR3 is 15 residues. The CDR3 region is CSARDASGAHSPLHF. CDR3 coding DNA: TGCAGTGCTAGAGATGCGAGTGGGGCTCATTCACCCCTCCACTTT.

At least ten counts were recorded for this clonotype. The CDR3 bases are TGTGCCAGCAGCTTAATAGCGAGCGGGGGGGCACGGGAGACCCAGTACTTC. Translation: CASSLIASGGARETQYF. J is TRBJ2-5 and V is TRBV7-8; 10 bases agree with TRBD2. V lost 2 bases, J lost 5 bases, and 11 bases stayed unmatched. The germline gives CDR1 SGHVS, CDR2 FQNEAQ. The CDR3 is made up of 17 amino acids.

The chain links TRBV3-1 to TRBJ2-7; possible D gene TRBD1, 6 bases. Germline assignment: CDR1 LGHDT and CDR2 YNNKEL (reference sequence). V lost 3 bases and J 2 bases, leaving 17 bases between the germline ends. The CDR3 runs to 16 residues. CDR3 sequence (DNA): TGTGCCAGCAGCCACTCCCGGAGGACAGATCCCTACGAGCAGTACTTC. This codes for CASSHSRRTDPYEQYF.

Turning to this clonotype: A clone one base away is much larger, so this may be a read error. The V call is TRBV5-1, the J call TRBJ2-3; D may be TRBD1 (7 bases). The CDR3 has 14 amino acids. The germline V and J ends were trimmed by 4 bases and 2 bases, with 11 bases remaining between them. The germline V gene encodes CDR1 SGHRS and CDR2 YFSETQ. The CDR3 spells CASSGGTATDTQYF. The CDR3, as DNA: TGCGCCAGCAGCGGCGGGACAGCCACAGATACGCAGTATTTT.

Points on this clonotype: The junction and the germline gene differ at one end; a read error may be behind it. This chain joins TRBV5-1 and TRBJ1-1, with D unclear. The CDR3 is made up of 12 amino acids. CDR1 is SGHRS, CDR2 YFSETQ, per germline. CDR3 sequence reads: CASREKNTEGFF. CDR3 bases: TGCGCCAGCAGAGAGAAAAACACTGAAGGTTTCTTT.

The CDR3: CASSIAGRPYNEQFF. CDR3 DNA sequence: TGTGCCAGCAGCATAGCGGGGAGACCCTACAATGAGCAGTTCTTC. V and J are TRBV27 and TRBJ2-1; the match to TRBD2 covers 8 bases. Germline V CDR1 and CDR2: MNHEY, SMNVEV (reference sequence). The CDR3 runs 15 residues. V was pared by 6 bases and J by 2 bases, with 6 bases of the junction left unmatched.

The chain combines TRBV11-2 with TRBJ1-5; 8 bases are a match to TRBD1. Germline V gene data show CDR1 as SGHAT and CDR2 as FQNNGV. Trimming removed 3 bases from V and 0 bases from J; junction bases left unmatched: 7. The CDR3 is 17 residues long. The DNA of the CDR3 is TGTGCCAGCAGCTTCCCATCGGGACAGGCTAGCAATCAGCCCCAGCATTTT. Translation: CASSFPSGQASNQPQHF.

This clonotype showed up just a few times. This may arise from a read error, as a much more abundant clone is one base away. The chain employs TRBV24-1 and TRBJ2-5; D may be TRBD2 (6 bases). Germline V lookup: CDR1 KGHDR, CDR2 SFDVKD. CDR3 size: 15 residues. The V gene lost 2 bases and the J gene lost 2 bases, with 11 bases spanning the gap. The CDR3 DNA follows: TGTGCCACCAGTGATTGGAGGGGATCTCAAGAGACCCAGTACTTC. Its protein product is CATSDWRGSQETQYF.

Worth noting for this clonotype: A much larger clone lies a single base off, so this may be a read error. V usage is TRBV10-3 and J usage is TRBJ1-1; D may be TRBD1 (5 bases). This CDR3 region has 14 residues. Germline CDR1 and CDR2: ENHRY and SYGVKD. Trimming stripped 7 bases from V and 4 bases from J, with 16 bases between. The CDR3 coding sequence is TGTGCCATCAAAGACAGTCCTCTGAGCACTGAAGCTTTCTTT. This translates into CAIKDSPLSTEAFF.

In its sample, this clonotype was seen many times. The V and J genes are TRBV20-1 and TRBJ2-7; possible D gene TRBD1, 6 bases. CDR1 is DFQATT, CDR2 SNEGSKA, per germline (reference sequence). This CDR3 spans 13 amino acids. V was cut by 2 bases and J by 7 bases, with 15 bases left in between. Written as DNA, the CDR3 is TGCAGTGCTAGATCAGGGGCCACACTAGAGCAGTACTTC. This encodes CSARSGATLEQYF.

There are many counts of this clonotype. Written as DNA, the CDR3 is TGTGCCAGCGGCCAGAGGGGACGGGGAGCGAAAGCTTACGAGCAGTACTTC. Amino acid sequence: CASGQRGRGAKAYEQYF. The chain recombines TRBV28 with TRBJ2-7, with D perhaps matching TRBD1 or TRBD2 (5 bases each). The CDR3 has 17 residues. Germline V lookup: CDR1 MDHEN, CDR2 SYDVKM. V shed 8 bases and J shed 4 bases, with 27 bases lying between them.

This clonotype was detected a few times. This may be a read error, as it is one base from a much larger clone. The rearrangement joins TRBV6-6 to TRBJ1-2; a weak D match, TRBD1 (5 bases). Deletions cut 4 bases from V and 3 bases from J, with 15 bases between. The germline gives CDR1 MNHNY, CDR2 SVGAGI (reference sequence). The CDR3 has 15 residues. Here the CDR3 DNA reads TGTGCCAGCAGTTGCTCCGACAGCCGGGACTATGGCTACACCTTC. This translates into CASSCSDSRDYGYTF.

This chain joins TRBV9 and TRBJ1-1, with a weak D call TRBD1 (6 bases). V dropped 0 bases and J dropped 5 bases, with 14 bases sitting between them. CDR1 is SGDLS, CDR2 YYNGEE, per germline. This CDR3 is 15 amino acids long. The CDR3 spells CASSVVGGRGTEAFF. In nucleotides, the CDR3 is TGTGCCAGCAGCGTAGTGGGGGGGCGGGGTACTGAAGCTTTCTTT.

This clonotype has at least ten counts. The gene calls are TRBV7-2 and TRBJ2-7, with 7 nucleotides matching TRBD1. CDR3 length: 14 amino acids. V lost 7 bases, J lost 2 bases, and 8 bases stayed unmatched. The germline CDR1 and CDR2 sequences are SGHTA and FQGNSA. The CDR3 loop is CASTPRDRPYEQYF. DNA of the CDR3: TGTGCCAGCACCCCGAGGGACAGACCCTACGAGCAGTACTTC.

This clonotype was detected ten times or more. This chain joins TRBV29-1 and TRBJ2-7, with 10 bases identical to TRBD1. The CDR3 is made up of 14 amino acids. Looked up from germline, CDR1 is SQVTM and CDR2 is ANQGSEA. V lost 1 base to trimming and J lost 3 bases; unmatched junction nucleotides: 3. For the CDR3, the DNA is TGCAGCGTTGAAGGGGACAGGGGTGACTACGAGCAGTACTTC. This translates into CSVEGDRGDYEQYF.

This clonotype was seen a handful of times. The rearrangement uses TRBV27 and TRBJ2-7; TRBD1 matches 7 bases. In germline, CDR1 is MNHEY, CDR2 SMNVEV (reference sequence). This CDR3 has 15 amino acids. J was trimmed by 0 bases and V by 6 bases; bases with no gene match: 8. The DNA of the CDR3 is TGTGCCAGCAGCTCACCGGGACAGCACTCCTACGAGCAGTACTTC. As protein: CASSSPGQHSYEQYF.

In this sample, this clonotype turned up many times. The chain combines TRBV7-2 with TRBJ1-1; possible D gene TRBD1, 6 bases. This CDR3 region has 14 residues. V lost 5 bases to trimming and J lost 5 bases, with 15 bases between them. Germline CDR1 and CDR2: SGHTA and FQGNSA. CDR3 bases: TGTGCCAGCAGCCCAACAGGGACAAGGACTGAAGCTTTCTTT. Translated: CASSPTGTRTEAFF.